This T cell receptor (beta chain) was captured in a study of OX40 agonist ivuxolimab in advanced cancers. As for the study in general: Of mixed ages from about 23 to 79 and averaging approximately 60 years, the group was about 80% male. Two patients with cutaneous melanoma and one with hepatocellular carcinoma, three in total, showed partial responses. Study-level points and caveats: Which antigen the expanded peripheral T cells recognized is unknown. The CD4+ and CD8+ T cells in the blood had expanded clonally by week 6 at 0.1 to 3.0 mg/kg.

Germline V gene sequence: CDR1 MNHNS, CDR2 SASEGT. The CDR3 sequence is 13 residues long. V lost 2 bases and J lost 5, with 7 bases in between. In the case of this clone: The target antigen is unknown.

Libraries were prepared by immunoSEQ multiplex PCR; TCRdb keeps only in-frame clonotypes and omits some of them. The sample holds around 66,000 clones, roughly 87% seen once. Here the sequenced sample was CD4+ or CD8+ T cells sorted from blood, taken in a trial of the OX40 agonist ivuxolimab. The sequence derives from an adult with an advanced solid tumor such as melanoma, head and neck, liver or kidney cancer. V and J are TRBV6-1 and TRBJ1-5; D is unresolved. In nucleotides, the CDR3 is TGTGCCAGCAGTGAACGATACGATCAGCCCCAGCATTTT. Its protein is CASSERYDQPQHF.